This T cell receptor beta chain was sequenced for a study of OX40 agonist ivuxolimab in advanced cancers. Regarding the complete study: Ivuxolimab was an agonistic, fully human IgG2 monoclonal antibody directed against OX40 (CD134), a costimulatory receptor. Partial responses occurred in three dose-escalation patients, of whom one had hepatocellular carcinoma and two had cutaneous melanoma. Of the roughly 54 patients in dose escalation, 19 had hepatocellular carcinoma, around 15 had melanoma, 9 had renal cell carcinoma and 9 had head and neck cancer. Peripheral TCRbeta sequencing was intended to test whether TCR sequence diversity was altered and clonal T-cell expansion was caused by ivuxolimab. The paper covers the monotherapy dose-escalation part of the phase I ivuxolimab trial, which included N of about 50 patients. Intravenous ivuxolimab was administered to patients every 2 weeks at six dose levels: 0.01, 0.1, 0.3, 1.5, 3 and 10 mg/kg. Prior anti-PD-1, anti-PD-L1 or anti-CTLA-4 therapy was permitted, and roughly two fifths of dose-escalation patients had received checkpoint inhibitors. In the dose-escalation cohort, around four fifths of patients were male, and the mean age was 60 years with a range of roughly 20 to 80. The full study reports these points: In the 0.1-3.0 mg/kg groups, partial responders were among the patients with the lowest normalized peripheral clonal expansion, particularly in CD8+ T cells. Clonal expansion of both CD4+ and CD8+ blood T cells was observed from baseline to week 6 at doses 0.1 to 3.0 mg/kg. After ivuxolimab, CD8+ T cells had more expanded clones than CD4+ T cells on average. Low levels of normalized T-cell clonal expansion were also seen in some patients who did not respond. Antigen specificity was not determined for the clonally expanded peripheral T cells.

Comments on this clone: Its antigen specificity is not known. No per-base quality is available; no much larger clone lies one base away.

Genomic DNA was extracted from sorted cells for sequencing of the TCRbeta CDR3 region. The immunoSEQ Assay was used for sequencing of TCRbeta CDR3 regions. TCRdb obtained this table from immuneACCESS and retained in-frame rearrangements with V and J assigned. These tables miss some clones; where compared with another copy, unresolved V genes account for less than half of the shortfall, and the remainder is unexplained. The sample profile shows some 74,000 clones; more than 75% of them were found once. The leading ten clones occupy approximately 0.98% of the sample. The trial excluded patients who had a history of autoimmune disease or who were on systemic immunosuppression. Peripheral blood for TCR sequencing was collected from all dose cohorts at baseline, on cycle 4 day 1, and on cycle 7 day 1. Samples came from an open-label, multicenter, first-in-human phase I dose-escalation trial of ivuxolimab. Adults with locally advanced or metastatic melanoma, renal cell carcinoma, hepatocellular carcinoma or head and neck squamous cell carcinoma were enrolled in the trial. Before TCR sequencing, CD4+ T cells and CD8+ T cells were sorted from peripheral blood as separate populations.

V loses 2 bases, J loses 5 bases, and the germline ends lie 7 bases apart. From the cysteine through the phenylalanine, the CDR3 covers 13 amino acids. The only DNA kept is the CDR3, 39 bases in frame from the first base. CDR1 and CDR2 are drawn from the germline V gene: MNHNS, SASEGT. This TCR was recovered from an adult with an advanced solid tumor such as melanoma, head and neck, liver or kidney cancer. The sequence links TRBV6-1 to TRBJ2-1, with the identity of the D gene unclear. The sequencing used CD4+ or CD8+ T cells sorted from blood, collected in a trial of the OX40 agonist ivuxolimab. At the DNA level, the sequence is TGTGCCAGCAGTGAACGATATAACAATGAGCAGTTCTTC. Its product reads: CASSERYNNEQFF.